Following are 5 T cell receptor beta chains from one sample sequenced in a study of T-cell reconstitution after alpha-beta-depleted transplantation in children. TCRbeta library preparation incorporated unique molecular identifiers. TCRdb reanalysed the PCR reads using MiXCR and keeps one entry per CDR3 protein. This table holds a few hundred thousand distinct CDR3 sequences, 10% found once. The material sequenced was PBMCs from the stem cell graft donor, taken from the stem cell graft. The receptors shown here come from a human donor who donated a stem cell graft to a child with acute lymphoblastic leukemia.

V and J are TRBV30 and TRBJ2-7; D may correspond to TRBD1 or TRBD2 (5 bases each). Looked up from germline, CDR1 is GTSNPN and CDR2 is SVGIG (reference sequence). CDR3 length: 12 amino acids. Trimming left V 1 base short and J 3 bases short, with 7 bases between. The CDR3: CAWSGDGYEQYF. The CDR3, as DNA: TGTGCCTGGAGTGGGGACGGCTACGAGCAGTACTTC. The whole variable domain, filled in from reference TRBV30 and TRBJ2-7, reads SQTIHQWPATLVQPVGSPLSLECTVEGTSNPNLYWYRQAAGRGLQLLFYSVGIGQISSEVPQNLSASRPQDRQFILSSKKLLLSDSGFYLCAWSGDGYEQYFGPGTRLTVT.

V and J are TRBV7-2 and TRBJ2-5, with 8 nucleotides matching TRBD2. This CDR3 is 16 amino acids long. Germline V lookup: CDR1 SGHTA, CDR2 FQGNSA. The trim removed 1 base at V and 4 bases at J, leaving 8 bases unmatched. Here the CDR3 reads CASSLVAGGRGETQYF. CDR3 in DNA: TGTGCCAGCAGCTTAGTTGCGGGAGGCCGGGGAGAGACCCAGTACTTC.

The chain uses TRBV4-2 and TRBJ2-7; 7 nucleotides match TRBD2. This CDR3 comprises 15 residues. Germline CDR1 reads LGHNA; CDR2 reads YNFKEQ. Losses at the gene ends were 4 bases for V and 0 bases for J; bases not matched to a gene: 6. CDR3 sequence: CASSRERDLSYEQYF. The DNA of the CDR3 is TGTGCCAGCAGCCGAGAGCGGGACCTCTCCTACGAGCAGTACTTC.

This clonotype has ten or more counts. The chain uses TRBV5-1 and TRBJ1-1; D uncertain. Trimming pared 0 bases from V and 3 bases from J, leaving 12 bases between. CDR3 length equals 15 residues. In germline, CDR1 is SGHRS, CDR2 YFSETQ. DNA of the CDR3: TGCGCCAGCAGCTTGGACTTCGGGGAATACACTGAAGCTTTCTTT. Protein product: CASSLDFGEYTEAFF. The full variable domain, in which reference TRBV5-1 and TRBJ1-1 provide the parts outside the CDR3, is KAGVTQTPRYLIKTRGQQVTLSCSPISGHRSVSWYQQTPGQGLQFLFEYFSETQRNKGNFPGRFSGRQFSNSRSEMNVSTLELGDSALYLCASSLDFGEYTEAFFGQGTRLTVV.

This clonotype was counted between two and nine times. The genes are TRBV7-3 and TRBJ2-3; 7 bases are a match to TRBD2. CDR1 is SGHTA, CDR2 FQGTGA, per germline. Germline trimming cut 4 bases from V and 1 base from J; bases unmatched to any gene: 5. This CDR3 spans 15 amino acids. The CDR3 is CASSYGAGGTDTQYF. The CDR3, as DNA: TGTGCCAGCAGCTACGGGGCGGGGGGCACAGATACGCAGTATTTT.